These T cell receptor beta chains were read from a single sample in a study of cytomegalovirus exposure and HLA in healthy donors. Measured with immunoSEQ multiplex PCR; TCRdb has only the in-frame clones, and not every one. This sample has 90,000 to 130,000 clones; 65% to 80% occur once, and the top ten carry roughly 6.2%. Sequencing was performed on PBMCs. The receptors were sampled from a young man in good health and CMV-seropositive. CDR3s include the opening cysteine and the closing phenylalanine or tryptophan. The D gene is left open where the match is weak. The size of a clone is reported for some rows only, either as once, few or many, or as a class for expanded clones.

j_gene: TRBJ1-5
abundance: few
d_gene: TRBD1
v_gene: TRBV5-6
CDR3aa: CASSFGGGFNQPQHF
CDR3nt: TGTGCCAGCAGCTTCGGAGGGGGCTTCAATCAGCCCCAGCATTTT

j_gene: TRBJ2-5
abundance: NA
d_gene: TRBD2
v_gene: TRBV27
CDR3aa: CASSSGLDGETQYF
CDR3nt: TGTGCCAGCAGTTCGGGACTAGATGGGGAGACCCAGTACTTC

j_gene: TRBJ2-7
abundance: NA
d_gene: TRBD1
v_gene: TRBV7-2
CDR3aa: CASSSTGGYSYEQYF
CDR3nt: TGTGCCAGCAGCTCGACAGGGGGTTATTCCTACGAGCAGTACTTC

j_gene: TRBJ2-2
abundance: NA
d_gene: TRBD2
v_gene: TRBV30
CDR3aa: CAWSSRTSGAPGELFF
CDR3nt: TGTGCCTGGAGTTCTCGGACTAGCGGGGCCCCCGGGGAGCTGTTTTTT

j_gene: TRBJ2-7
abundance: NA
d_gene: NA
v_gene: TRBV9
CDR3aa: CASSVGERYEQYF
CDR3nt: TGTGCCAGCAGCGTAGGTGAGCGTTACGAGCAGTACTTC

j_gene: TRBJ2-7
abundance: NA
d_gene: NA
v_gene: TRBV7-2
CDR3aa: CASSLFSLGRGEQYF
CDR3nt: TGTGCCAGCAGCTTATTTTCATTGGGCAGGGGCGAGCAGTACTTC

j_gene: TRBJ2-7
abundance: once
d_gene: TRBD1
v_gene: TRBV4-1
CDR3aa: CASSQPGTAGEQYF
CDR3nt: TGCGCCAGCAGCCAGCCAGGGACAGCCGGCGAGCAGTACTTC

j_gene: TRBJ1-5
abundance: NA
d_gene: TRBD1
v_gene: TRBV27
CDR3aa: CASSPGTGNQPQHF
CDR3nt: TGTGCCAGCAGTCCCGGGACAGGGAATCAGCCCCAGCATTTT

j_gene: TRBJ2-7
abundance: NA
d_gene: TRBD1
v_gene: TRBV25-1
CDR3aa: CASSEYSGGAVYF
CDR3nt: TGTGCCAGCAGTGAATATTCAGGGGGCGCGGTCTACTTC

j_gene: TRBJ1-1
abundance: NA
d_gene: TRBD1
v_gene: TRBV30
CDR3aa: CAWSRPRAVQGAPAFF
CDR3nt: TGTGCCTGGAGTAGGCCCCGGGCGGTACAGGGGGCTCCAGCTTTCTTT

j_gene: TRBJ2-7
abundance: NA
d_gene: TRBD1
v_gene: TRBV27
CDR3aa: CASNSGQGGYEQYF
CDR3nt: TGTGCCAGCAACTCGGGACAGGGAGGCTACGAGCAGTACTTC

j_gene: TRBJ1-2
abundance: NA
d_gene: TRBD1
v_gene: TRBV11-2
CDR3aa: CASSLADRGRGYTF
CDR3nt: TGTGCCAGCAGCTTAGCGGACAGGGGGCGAGGCTACACCTTC

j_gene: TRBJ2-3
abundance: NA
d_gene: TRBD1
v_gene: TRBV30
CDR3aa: CAWALWGQSTDTQYF
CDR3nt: TGTGCCTGGGCTCTTTGGGGACAGAGCACAGATACGCAGTATTTT

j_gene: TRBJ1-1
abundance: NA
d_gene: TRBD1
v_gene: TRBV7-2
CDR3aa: CASSTQTGLDTEAFF
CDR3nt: TGTGCCAGCAGCACCCAGACAGGGCTGGACACTGAAGCTTTCTTT

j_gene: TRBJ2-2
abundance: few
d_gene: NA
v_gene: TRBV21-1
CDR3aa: CASSKGTEGQGLSIDTGELFF
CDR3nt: TGTGCCAGCAGCAAAGGAACTGAAGGACAGGGGTTATCTATCGACACCGGGGAGCTGTTTTTT

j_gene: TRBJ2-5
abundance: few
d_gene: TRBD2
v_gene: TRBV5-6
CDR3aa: CASSPARGGETQYF
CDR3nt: TGTGCCAGCAGCCCGGCCCGGGGAGGGGAGACCCAGTACTTC

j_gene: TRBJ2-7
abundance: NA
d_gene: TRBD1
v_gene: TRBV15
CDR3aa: CATSSPGGFYEQYF
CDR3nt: TGTGCCACCAGCAGTCCAGGGGGCTTCTACGAGCAGTACTTC

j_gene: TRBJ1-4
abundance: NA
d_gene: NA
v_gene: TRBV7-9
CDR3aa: CASSLVGGAYEKLFF
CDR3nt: TGTGCCAGCAGCTTAGTCGGGGGTGCTTATGAAAAACTGTTTTTT

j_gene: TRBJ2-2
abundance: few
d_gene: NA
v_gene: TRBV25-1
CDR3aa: CASSDPQGGITGELFF
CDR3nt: TGTGCCAGCAGCGATCCCCAGGGGGGTATCACCGGGGAGCTGTTTTTT

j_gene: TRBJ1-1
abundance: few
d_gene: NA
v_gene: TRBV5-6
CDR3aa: CASSFVAVNTEAFF
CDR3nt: TGTGCCAGCAGCTTCGTGGCTGTGAACACTGAAGCTTTCTTT

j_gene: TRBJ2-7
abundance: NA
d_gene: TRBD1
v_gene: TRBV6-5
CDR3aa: CASSTPTGGLDEQYF
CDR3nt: TGTGCCAGCAGTACCCCGACAGGGGGCTTGGACGAGCAGTACTTC

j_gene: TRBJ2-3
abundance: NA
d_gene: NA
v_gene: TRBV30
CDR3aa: CAWSAVAGRTDTQYF
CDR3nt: TGTGCCTGGAGTGCGGTAGCTGGTCGCACAGATACGCAGTATTTT

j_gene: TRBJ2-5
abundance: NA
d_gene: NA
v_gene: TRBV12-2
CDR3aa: CASRVTWDRGRYWETQYF
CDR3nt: TGTGCAAGTCGAGTAACCTGGGACAGGGGAAGGTATTGGGAGACCCAGTACTTC

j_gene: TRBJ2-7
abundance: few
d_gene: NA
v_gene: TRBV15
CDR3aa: CATRAGNEQYF
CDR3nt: TGTGCCACCAGGGCAGGGAACGAGCAGTACTTC

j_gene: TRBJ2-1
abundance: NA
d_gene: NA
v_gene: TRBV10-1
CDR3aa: CASSESWPYNEQFF
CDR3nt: TGCGCCAGCAGTGAGTCATGGCCCTACAATGAGCAGTTCTTC

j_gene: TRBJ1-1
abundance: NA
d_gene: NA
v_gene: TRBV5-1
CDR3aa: CASSLTGIGTEAFF
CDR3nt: TGCGCCAGCAGCTTGACAGGGATTGGGACTGAAGCTTTCTTT

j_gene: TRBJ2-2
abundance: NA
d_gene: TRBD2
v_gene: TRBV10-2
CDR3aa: CASAGTSGTGELFF
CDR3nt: TGCGCCAGCGCCGGGACTAGCGGTACCGGGGAGCTGTTTTTT

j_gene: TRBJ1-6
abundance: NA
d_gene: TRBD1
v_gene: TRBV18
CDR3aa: CASSPGTGNSPLHF
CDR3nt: TGTGCCAGCTCACCTGGGACAGGGAATTCACCCCTCCACTTT

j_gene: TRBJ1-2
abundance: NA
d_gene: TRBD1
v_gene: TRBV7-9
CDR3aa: CASSPGQGARGAGYTF
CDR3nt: TGTGCCAGCAGCCCAGGACAGGGGGCGCGGGGTGCGGGCTACACCTTC

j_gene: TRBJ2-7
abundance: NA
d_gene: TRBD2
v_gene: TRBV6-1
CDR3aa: CASSEASGEGYEQYF
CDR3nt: TGTGCCAGCAGTGAAGCGTCGGGGGAGGGCTACGAGCAGTACTTC

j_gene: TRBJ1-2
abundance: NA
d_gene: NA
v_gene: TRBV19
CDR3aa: CASSIGQFNYGYTF
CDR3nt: TGTGCCAGTAGTATAGGGCAGTTTAACTATGGCTACACCTTC

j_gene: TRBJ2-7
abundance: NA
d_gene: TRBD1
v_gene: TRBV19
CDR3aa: CASSDDRVRGNEQYF
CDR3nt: TGTGCCAGTAGTGATGACAGGGTACGGGGAAACGAGCAGTACTTC

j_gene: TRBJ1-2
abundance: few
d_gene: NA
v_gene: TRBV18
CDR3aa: CASSKGREANYGYTF
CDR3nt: TGTGCCAGCTCAAAGGGTCGGGAAGCTAACTATGGCTACACCTTC

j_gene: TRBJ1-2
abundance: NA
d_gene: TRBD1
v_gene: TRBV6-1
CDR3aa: CASSGQGRYGYTF
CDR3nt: TGTGCCAGCAGTGGACAGGGGCGCTATGGCTACACCTTC

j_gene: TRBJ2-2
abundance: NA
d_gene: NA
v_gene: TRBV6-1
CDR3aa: CASSKDFGPGTGELFF
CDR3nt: TGTGCCAGCAGTAAAGACTTCGGTCCGGGCACCGGGGAGCTGTTTTTT

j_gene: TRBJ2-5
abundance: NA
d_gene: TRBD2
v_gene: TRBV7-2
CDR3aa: CASSFRASGDQETQYF
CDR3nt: TGTGCCAGCAGCTTTAGGGCTAGCGGGGATCAAGAGACCCAGTACTTC

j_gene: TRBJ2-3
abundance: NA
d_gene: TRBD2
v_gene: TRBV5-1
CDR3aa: CASRRSGEGSDTQYF
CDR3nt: TGCGCCAGCAGGCGTAGCGGGGAAGGCTCAGATACGCAGTATTTT

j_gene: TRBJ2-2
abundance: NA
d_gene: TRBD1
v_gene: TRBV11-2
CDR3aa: CASRTGMSTGELFF
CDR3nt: TGTGCCAGCAGGACAGGGATGTCCACCGGGGAGCTGTTTTTT

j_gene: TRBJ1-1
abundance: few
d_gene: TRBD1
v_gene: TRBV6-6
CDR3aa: CASSSTGDRSEAFF
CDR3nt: TGTGCCAGCAGTTCGACAGGGGACCGGTCTGAAGCTTTCTTT

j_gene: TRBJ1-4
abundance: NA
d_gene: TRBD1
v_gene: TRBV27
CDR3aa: CASSGTGQRNEKLFF
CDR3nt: TGTGCCAGCAGTGGAACGGGACAGCGAAATGAAAAACTGTTTTTT

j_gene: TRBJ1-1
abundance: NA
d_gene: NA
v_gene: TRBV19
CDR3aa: CASSIARDIIRSDEAFF
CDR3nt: TGTGCCAGTAGTATAGCCCGGGACATCATAAGGTCGGATGAAGCTTTCTTT

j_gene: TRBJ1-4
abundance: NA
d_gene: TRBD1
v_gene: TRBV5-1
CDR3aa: CASSLGTGGAANEKLFF
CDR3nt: TGCGCCAGCAGCTTGGGGACAGGGGGCGCAGCTAATGAAAAACTGTTTTTT

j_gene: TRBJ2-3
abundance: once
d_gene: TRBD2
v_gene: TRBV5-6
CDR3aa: CASSSGLAITDTQYF
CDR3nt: TGTGCCAGCAGCTCGGGACTAGCGATTACAGATACGCAGTATTTT

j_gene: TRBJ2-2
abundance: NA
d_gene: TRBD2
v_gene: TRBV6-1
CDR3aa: CASSDPTSGGRDTGELFF
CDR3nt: TGTGCCAGCAGTGACCCGACTAGCGGGGGGCGGGACACCGGGGAGCTGTTTTTT

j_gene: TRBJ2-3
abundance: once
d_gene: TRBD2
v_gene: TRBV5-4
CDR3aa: CASSLTVAGGGTDTQYF
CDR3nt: TGTGCCAGCAGCTTGACGGTAGCGGGGGGCGGCACAGATACGCAGTATTTT